This T cell receptor beta chain was obtained from a study of cytomegalovirus exposure and HLA in healthy donors. About the study: The Caucasian-associated ancestry cluster held around 81% of a few hundred genotyped donors.

On this clone: Within the sample, other DNA sequences also encode this same CDR3.

Each of the donors was a healthy bone marrow donor. The PCR had 60 Vbeta and 13 Jbeta primers. Assay used: immunoSEQ multiplex PCR; TCRdb lists only in-frame clones, some missing. The sample carries tens of thousands of clones, approximately 75% recorded once. The origin of this receptor is a middle-aged woman in good health and CMV-seronegative. The specimen was PBMCs.

The CDR3 is CATSRDLYEQYF. The CDR3, as DNA: TGTGCCACCAGCAGAGATCTGTACGAGCAGTACTTC. The gene calls are TRBV15 and TRBJ2-7; D is undetermined. V lost 0 bases and J lost 4, with 4 bases in between. The CDR3 is made up of 12 amino acids. Germline V CDR1 and CDR2: LNHNV, YYDKDF (reference sequence). Variable domain in full (rest from reference TRBV15 and TRBJ2-7): DAMVIQNPRYQVTQFGKPVTLSCSQTLNHNVMYWYQQKSSQAPKLLFHYYDKDFNNEADTPDNFQSRRPNTSFCFLDIRSPGLGDTAMYLCATSRDLYEQYFGPGTRLTVT.